The present T cell receptor (beta chain) was sequenced within a study of blood T cells in healthy people across ages. Study information: Per two T cells, template switching captured roughly one barcoded beta molecule. General study points: Expanded clonotype shifts may have been confounded, as the donors had an unknown CMV status. It was the long-lived donors that had more naive CD4+ cells and higher diversity than aged donors. Because sorting was not performed, PBMCs prevented conclusive naive versus antigen-experienced comparison.

Trimming cost V 4 bases and J 8 bases, with 9 bases left between them. Germline-derived CDR1 and CDR2 are LGHNA and YNFKEQ. The CDR3 sequence is 13 residues long. The use of a sample-barcoded 5' primer and a J-beta primer mix characterized a second PCR of roughly 7 to 12 cycles. TCRdb re-analysed the 5' RACE reads in MiXCR, keeping a single row per CDR3 protein. The sample records 1.5 million to 2 million distinct CDR3 sequences, 28% being singletons. In regard to this clonotype: Its antigen remains unidentified.

The receptor was isolated from a woman aged 25 to 39 in good health. The sample was blood. This sequence joins TRBV4-2 and TRBJ1-6; D is undetermined. This CDR3 reads CASSLPGYSPLHF. As DNA, the CDR3 is TGTGCCAGCAGCCTCCCTGGCTATTCACCCCTCCACTTT.